The 28 T cell receptor beta chains given below trace back to one sample, sequenced in a study of blood T cell repertoires in COVID-19. Measured with immunoSEQ multiplex PCR; TCRdb has only the in-frame clones, and not every one. Of over 20,000 clones in the sample, 89% were seen once. The sample consisted of peripheral blood. Receptors were obtained from a man in his 70s with acute or convalescent COVID-19.

This chain connects TRBV13 to TRBJ1-3; D is undetermined. The CDR3 consists of 16 residues. Trimming took off 0 bases at V and 0 bases at J, with 9 bases between the two ends. Germline V gene lookup returns CDR1 PRHDT and CDR2 FYEKMQ (reference sequence). The CDR3 protein is CASSLGQTSSGNTIYF. DNA of the CDR3: TGTGCCAGCAGCTTAGGACAGACCAGCTCTGGAAACACCATATATTTT.

In nucleotides, the CDR3 is TGTGCCAGCAGGTACGGACAGGGGGCGAATGAGCAGTTCTTC. Protein sequence: CASRYGQGANEQFF. The chain joins TRBV6-1 to TRBJ2-1, with 11 bases fitting TRBD1. Trimming cost V 6 bases and J 7 bases; bases outside gene matches: 5. The CDR3 loop spans 14 amino acids. Per the germline V gene, CDR1 is MNHNS and CDR2 is SASEGT.

Note on this clone: Likely a read error: the CDR3 ends without its conserved phenylalanine or tryptophan. The DNA is omitted, as the CDR3 cannot be located on it reliably, and the CDR3 follows TCRdb's listing. The CDR3 here is CASSLNPLRCS. The rearrangement uses TRBV5-5 and TRBJ2-7; the D call in the table, TRBD2, was not verified against the DNA. CDR1 SGHKS and CDR2 YYEKEE come from the germline V gene (reference sequence). Termini included, the CDR3 measures 11 amino acids.

The V gene is TRBV5-1, the J gene TRBJ2-1; TRBD2 aligns across 11 bases. CDR3 length: 16 amino acids. Trimming at V came to 4 bases and at J to 4 bases, leaving 7 bases not matched to a gene. The germline V gene encodes CDR1 SGHRS and CDR2 YFSETQ. In DNA, the CDR3 is TGCGCCAGCAGCGGTACTAGCGGGAGAGTTTACAATGAGCAGTTCTTC. As protein: CASSGTSGRVYNEQFF.

The chain has TRBV4-1 and TRBJ1-1, with 10 bases that match TRBD1. This CDR3 is built from 19 residues. J was trimmed by 1 base and V by 0 bases; bases with no gene match: 11. Germline lookup yields CDR1 MGHRA and CDR2 YSYEKL. The CDR3 sequence is CASSQDRGQGIRPNTEAFF. The CDR3 DNA is TGCGCCAGCAGCCAAGATCGGGGACAGGGGATTCGTCCGAACACTGAAGCTTTCTTT.

DNA for the CDR3: TGCGCCAGCAGCTGGGGATCAGCGGGAGGGCCCGGCAATGAGCAGTTCTTC. Amino acids: CASSWGSAGGPGNEQFF. This sequence joins TRBV5-1 and TRBJ2-1; 10 bases align to TRBD2. Germline assignment: CDR1 SGHRS and CDR2 YFSETQ. The CDR3 is made up of 17 amino acids. The V segment lost 3 bases and the J segment 6 bases; nucleotides outside the gene matches: 12.

The chain recombines TRBV24-1 with TRBJ2-5; TRBD1 aligns across 7 bases. Germline CDR1 is KGHDR and CDR2 is SFDVKD. Trimming at V came to 4 bases and at J to 1 base, leaving 5 bases not matched to a gene. The CDR3 consists of 15 residues. For the CDR3, the DNA is TGTGCCACCAGTGAGGGCGACAGGGCCCAAGAGACCCAGTACTTC. Translated: CATSEGDRAQETQYF.

This sequence joins TRBV14 and TRBJ2-1, with no clear D. The ends were cut back, 4 bases at V and 12 bases at J, with 13 bases in the middle. Germline CDR1 SGHDN, CDR2 FVKESK. The CDR3 spans 12 residues. The CDR3 region has the DNA TGTGCCAGCAGCCGCTTCCTTACTGGGCAGTTCTTC. Amino acids: CASSRFLTGQFF.

The chain links TRBV5-3 to TRBJ2-7; 10 nucleotides line up with TRBD2. TRBV5-3 is marked as an open reading frame, function uncertain. This CDR3 has 14 residues. Losses at the gene ends were 6 bases for V and 6 bases for J; bases not matched to a gene: 9. CDR3 protein: CARISGLAKPEQYF. Here the CDR3 DNA reads TGTGCCAGAATTTCGGGACTAGCGAAACCCGAGCAGTACTTC.

The rearrangement joins TRBV5-4 to TRBJ1-1; D perhaps matches TRBD1 (5 bases). CDR3 length equals 15 residues. V dropped 0 bases and J dropped 6 bases, with 15 bases sitting between them. Germline CDR1 and CDR2: SGHNT and YYREEE (reference sequence). The CDR3 DNA follows: TGTGCCAGCAGCTTGGATTGGGGCCGATTCCCTGAAGCTTTCTTT. Protein: CASSLDWGRFPEAFF.

The genes are TRBV5-4 and TRBJ2-2, with TRBD1 matching over 10 bases. The CDR3 contains 17 residues. The junction had 10 bases not matched to a gene; V was cut back by 5 bases and J by 3 bases. Germline-derived CDR1 and CDR2 are SGHNT and YYREEE (reference sequence). CDR3 coding DNA: TGTGCCAGCAGTATGGAGGGGACAGGGGCTTACACCGGGGAGCTGTTTTTT. Encoded protein: CASSMEGTGAYTGELFF.

V gene TRBV5-1 combines with J gene TRBJ2-3; D remains ambiguous. Trimming removed 7 bases at V and 2 bases at J, with 23 bases between. The germline gives CDR1 SGHRS, CDR2 YFSETQ. This CDR3 has 17 amino acids. CDR3 amino acids: CASGRVSPARLTDTQYF. The CDR3 nucleotides read TGCGCCAGCGGCCGCGTTAGTCCGGCGAGACTCACAGATACGCAGTATTTT.

V gene TRBV29-1 combines with J gene TRBJ1-2; unclear D gene. This CDR3 spans 11 amino acids. Germline V gives CDR1 SQVTM, CDR2 ANQGSEA. V was trimmed by 6 bases and J by 6 bases, leaving 11 bases between them. CDR3 sequence: CSVEEGNGYTF. The CDR3 coding sequence is TGCAGCGTGGAGGAGGGAAATGGCTACACCTTC. Looking up the rest from reference TRBV29-1 and TRBJ1-2 gives the full variable domain: SAVISQKPSRDICQRGTSLTIQCQVDSQVTMMFWYRQQPGQSLTLIATANQGSEATYESGFVIDKFPISRPNLTFSTLTVSNMSPEDSSIYLCSVEEGNGYTFGSGTRLTVV.

The gene calls are TRBV10-1 and TRBJ2-1, with TRBD2 matching over 9 bases. The CDR3 spans 14 residues. Germline V CDR1 and CDR2: WNHNN, SYGVQD (reference sequence). Trimming at V came to 9 bases and at J to 10 bases, leaving 13 bases not matched to a gene. The CDR3 DNA reads as TGCGCCAGGATAGCGGGGGTCCCCTCGGGGGAGCAGTTCTTC. It encodes CARIAGVPSGEQFF.

The chain is built from TRBV6-5 and TRBJ1-2; 9 nucleotides agree with TRBD1. Trimming removed 6 bases from V and 7 bases from J; junction bases left unmatched: 6. The CDR3 is 13 residues long. Per the germline V gene, CDR1 is MNHEY and CDR2 is SVGAGI. In nucleotides, the CDR3 is TGTGCCAGCAGCCGACAGGGGGATCGTGGCTACACCTTC. Translated, it gives CASSRQGDRGYTF.

V and J are TRBV15 and TRBJ2-5; D possibly corresponds to TRBD2 (6 bases). The CDR3 is 13 amino acids. The V gene's germline CDR1 is LNHNV and CDR2 YYDKDF (reference sequence). The chain's CDR3 is CSSRGGYQETQYF. CDR3 coding DNA: TGTTCTTCCCGTGGAGGGTACCAAGAGACCCAGTACTTC.

V gene TRBV6-4 combines with J gene TRBJ1-5; possible D gene TRBD1, 5 bases. The germline V and J ends were trimmed by 8 bases and 6 bases, with 20 bases remaining between them. There are 15 residues in the CDR3. Germline lookup yields CDR1 MRHNA and CDR2 SNTAGT. This CDR3 is CASLLRGSASQPQHF. CDR3 DNA: TGTGCCAGCTTACTTCGGGGGTCAGCAAGTCAGCCCCAGCATTTT.

This chain connects TRBV6-5 to TRBJ2-7; D call uncertain. Deletions cut 4 bases from V and 7 bases from J, with 11 bases between. Germline V gene sequence: CDR1 MNHEY, CDR2 SVGAGI. The CDR3 sequence is 12 residues long. Here the CDR3 DNA reads TGTGCCAGCAGTTCCCCCCCCATGGAGCAGTACTTC. This codes for CASSSPPMEQYF.

The chain couples TRBV7-6 to TRBJ2-3, with 12 bases fitting TRBD2. The trim removed 4 bases at V and 3 bases at J, leaving 5 bases unmatched. CDR1 and CDR2 (germline): SGHVS, FNYEAQ. The CDR3 loop spans 16 amino acids. CDR3 region: CASSSSLAGGTDTQYF. CDR3 nucleotides: TGTGCCAGCAGCTCAAGCCTAGCGGGGGGGACAGATACGCAGTATTTT.

The chain recombines TRBV5-1 with TRBJ2-5; a weak D match, TRBD2 (6 bases). V shed 7 bases and J shed 3 bases, with 16 bases lying between them. The CDR3 spans 14 residues. Germline V gene sequence: CDR1 SGHRS, CDR2 YFSETQ. CDR3 nucleotide sequence: TGCGCCAGCGGGATTAGCGGAGGGGAAGAGACCCAGTACTTC. Its translation: CASGISGGEETQYF.

The count of this clone is one. This chain connects TRBV28 to TRBJ1-4; 7 bases are shared with TRBD1. The junction had 6 bases not matched to a gene; V was cut back by 8 bases and J by 3 bases. Germline CDR1 reads MDHEN; CDR2 reads SYDVKM. This CDR3 has 14 amino acids. CDR3 nucleotides: TGTGCCAGCTTCCGGGACAGTTCTAATGAAAAACTGTTTTTT. Residues: CASFRDSSNEKLFF. The full variable domain, in which reference TRBV28 and TRBJ1-4 provide the parts outside the CDR3, is DVKVTQSSRYLVKRTGEKVFLECVQDMDHENMFWYRQDPGLGLRLIYFSYDVKMKEKGDIPEGYSVSREKKERFSLILESASTNQTSMYLCASFRDSSNEKLFFGSGTQLSVL.

This rearrangement joins TRBV5-1 to TRBJ1-5; tentatively, D is TRBD1 (6 bases). The CDR3 is 15 residues long. Germline CDR1 SGHRS, CDR2 YFSETQ. V dropped 4 bases and J dropped 4 bases, with 15 bases sitting between them. The CDR3 DNA reads TGCGCCAGCAGCCCAGAATCGGGGACAAATCAGCCCCAGCATTTT. Amino acid sequence: CASSPESGTNQPQHF.

The chain recombines TRBV30 with TRBJ1-1; a weak D match, TRBD1 (6 bases). The CDR3 has 17 residues. CDR1 GTSNPN and CDR2 SVGIG come from the germline V gene (reference sequence). V was cut by 0 bases and J by 0 bases, with 17 bases left in between. CDR3 region: CAWSVIKFRTVNTEAFF. CDR3 nucleotides: TGTGCCTGGAGTGTAATAAAATTTAGGACAGTGAACACTGAAGCTTTCTTT.

The V gene is TRBV19, the J gene TRBJ2-3; D is uncertain. V lost 0 bases and J 3 bases, leaving 10 bases between the germline ends. The CDR3 is made up of 15 amino acids. Germline CDR1 reads LNHDA; CDR2 reads SQIVND (reference sequence). DNA of the CDR3: TGTGCCAGTAGTATAGATCCCCGTAGAACAGATACGCAGTATTTT. Translated, it gives CASSIDPRRTDTQYF.

The chain joins TRBV7-2 to TRBJ2-5; 8 bases agree with TRBD2. The trim removed 5 bases at V and 1 base at J, leaving 9 bases unmatched. This CDR3 comprises 16 residues. Germline CDR1 SGHTA, CDR2 FQGNSA. CDR3 in DNA: TGTGCCAGCAGCCGGGGGGGTGGGGGCTCCCAAGAGACCCAGTACTTC. Protein: CASSRGGGGSQETQYF.

This sequence joins TRBV6-6 and TRBJ2-3; D unclear. Per germline, CDR1 MNHNY and CDR2 SVGAGI (reference sequence). The CDR3 contains 13 residues. V lost 2 bases, J lost 2 bases, and 5 bases lay in between. As DNA, the CDR3 is TGTGCCAGCAGTTACCTTTACACAGATACGCAGTATTTT. Its translation is CASSYLYTDTQYF.

V gene TRBV2 combines with J gene TRBJ2-1; TRBD2 agrees at 10 bases. CDR3 length: 15 residues. Per the germline V gene, CDR1 is SNHLY and CDR2 is FYNNEI. Trimming removed 7 bases from V and 2 bases from J; junction bases left unmatched: 5. The CDR3 DNA reads as TGTGCCAGCACCCTACTAGCGGGACCCTACAATGAGCAGTTCTTC. Residues: CASTLLAGPYNEQFF.

V gene TRBV10-3 combines with J gene TRBJ2-3; TRBD2 matches at 7 bases. The germline gives CDR1 ENHRY, CDR2 SYGVKD. V lost 1 base, J lost 1 base, and 2 bases stayed unmatched. This CDR3 has 15 amino acids. CDR3 loop: CAISELTSGTDTQYF. CDR3 coding DNA: TGTGCCATCAGTGAGTTAACTAGCGGCACAGATACGCAGTATTTT.